This TCR beta chain was retrieved from a study of OX40 agonist ivuxolimab in advanced cancers. Study-wide background: Patients with prior anti-PD-1, anti-PD-L1 or anti-CTLA-4 therapy were eligible; roughly 41% had some.

The timepoints at which blood was sampled were baseline, cycle 4 day 1, and cycle 7 day 1. Overall study findings and caveats: CD4+ T cells averaged fewer expanded clones than CD8+ T cells. The investigators did not determine what antigen specificity the expanded peripheral T cells had.

With respect to this clone: Its matching antigen is unknown.

The CDR3 is 15 amino acids. The junction had 11 bases not matched to a gene; V was cut back by 3 bases and J by 8 bases. Per the germline V gene, CDR1 is SGDLS and CDR2 is YYNGEE. Data came from immunoSEQ multiplex PCR; TCRdb stores just in-frame clones and leaves some out. The sample lists tens of thousands of clones; around 90% were seen once. This clonotype was obtained from an adult with an advanced solid tumor such as melanoma, head and neck, liver or kidney cancer. The chain is built from TRBV9 and TRBJ1-2; TRBD1 matches at 9 bases. This sample comprised CD4+ or CD8+ T cells sorted from blood, obtained in a trial of the OX40 agonist ivuxolimab. The CDR3 here is CASSGGGQGSSGYTF. In DNA form, the CDR3 reads TGTGCCAGCAGCGGGGGGGGACAGGGCTCGAGCGGCTACACCTTC.